The present TCR beta chain was sequenced within a study of vaccination and CD4 T cells after COVID-19. Across the study: The cells in question were stimulated using overlapping spike peptides derived from SARS-CoV-2, HCoV-NL63, HCoV-OC43 and HCoV-229E. General study points: Going from roughly 21 to 40, median SARS-CoV-2-reactive clonotypes did not rise significantly.

Treatment noted: roughly 10-day PBMC culture with coronavirus spike peptide pools or control peptides (ViraFEST assay). ViraFEST stimulated the growth of antigen-specific T cells using peptide pools and subsequently profiled their TCRs by sequencing. On day 3 and again on day 7, fresh IL-2 medium was used to replace half the medium. Oncomine TCR Beta short-read sequencing was applied to DNA from cultured CD4+ T cells. TCRdb itself ran the PCR reads through MiXCR, one entry per CDR3 protein. The table has nearly 20,000 distinct CDR3 sequences, around 45% seen once. This clonotype was seen a handful of times. What it recognizes is unknown. CDR1 SGHTA and CDR2 FQGNSA come from the germline V gene. Trimming stripped 0 bases from V and 1 base from J, with 12 bases between. The CDR3 is 16 amino acids.

This receptor was taken from a human donor who had recovered from COVID-19. This sample comprised CD4+ T cells from blood, cultured in vitro, obtained after SARS-CoV-2 vaccination. The chain recombines TRBV7-2 with TRBJ1-1, with a possible D match to TRBD1 (6 bases). The CDR3 loop is CASSLAVGAGNTEAFF. The CDR3, as DNA: TGTGCCAGCAGCTTAGCGGTGGGGGCTGGGAACACTGAAGCTTTCTTT.